This T cell receptor (beta chain) was documented in a study of OX40 agonist ivuxolimab in advanced cancers. Overall study: Partial response was recorded in three patients: one hepatocellular carcinoma and two cutaneous melanoma cases.

Sequencing used immunoSEQ multiplex PCR; TCRdb keeps in-frame clones, though not all of them. This table holds about 72,000 clones, 70% to 90% found once. Sequences were derived from CD4+ or CD8+ T cells sorted from blood, sampled in a trial of the OX40 agonist ivuxolimab. This TCR was sampled from an adult with an advanced solid tumor such as melanoma, head and neck, liver or kidney cancer.

This CDR3 is CASSLVKTGPKNIQYF. CDR3 coding DNA: TGTGCCAGCAGTTTAGTCAAGACAGGGCCCAAAAACATTCAGTACTTC. The chain recombines TRBV28 with TRBJ2-4, with 7 nucleotides matching TRBD1. V was clipped by 2 bases and J by 2 bases; unmatched bases: 6. Germline CDR1 MDHEN, CDR2 SYDVKM. CDR3 size: 16 residues.